These 5 T cell receptor beta chains share one sample of origin, sequenced in a study of monozygotic twins with cystic fibrosis. Here immunoSEQ multiplex PCR was the method, and the copy in TCRdb shows in-frame clones only, minus some. Of some 32,000 clones in the sample, roughly 97% were seen once. The source material was blood. These TCRs come from a girl under 10 years old with cystic fibrosis.

J is TRBJ2-3 and V is TRBV18; D gene ambiguous. The CDR3 totals 15 residues. Germline V lookup: CDR1 KGHSH, CDR2 LQKENI. Deletions cut 2 bases from V and 3 bases from J, with 12 bases between. This CDR3 is CASSPKDSLTDTQYF. The CDR3 region has the DNA TGTGCCAGCTCACCAAAGGATTCTTTAACAGATACGCAGTATTTT. Based on the CDR3 plus reference TRBV18 and TRBJ2-3, the full variable domain is NAGVMQNPRHLVRRRGQEARLRCSPMKGHSHVYWYRQLPEEGLKFMVYLQKENIIDESGMPKERFSAEFPKEGPSILRIQQVVRGDSAAYFCASSPKDSLTDTQYFGPGTRLTVL.

In its sample, this clone was seen once. CDR3 amino acids: CASSRSGTEAFF. CDR3 coding DNA: TGTGCCAGCAGCCGATCGGGGACTGAAGCTTTCTTT. The V call is TRBV6-5, the J call TRBJ1-1; D is unresolved. There are 12 residues in the CDR3. The V gene's germline CDR1 is MNHEY and CDR2 SVGAGI. V lost 6 bases and J 5 bases, leaving 10 bases between the germline ends.

The chain has TRBV5-5 and TRBJ2-7, with D maybe TRBD1 (6 bases). Trimming left V 7 bases short and J 2 bases short, with 16 bases between. Germline loops: CDR1 SGHKS, CDR2 YYEKEE (reference sequence). The CDR3 sequence is 14 residues long. The DNA of the CDR3 is TGTGCCAGCCAGCTCTCAGGGGCCACCTACGAGCAGTACTTC. Amino acid sequence: CASQLSGATYEQYF.

The V call is TRBV15, the J call TRBJ1-5; 8 bases match TRBD1. Per germline, CDR1 LNHNV and CDR2 YYDKDF (reference sequence). This CDR3 has 14 residues. The J segment lost 4 bases and the V segment lost 3 bases, leaving 2 bases of the junction unmatched. In DNA, the CDR3 is TGTGCCACCAGCAGGGACAGGGCGAATCAGCCCCAGCATTTT. It codes for CATSRDRANQPQHF.

The chain uses TRBV21-1 and TRBJ1-5. TRBV21-1 has pseudogene status. The CDR3 consists of 16 residues. The CDR3 reads CASKEGSEDSNQPQHF. The DNA for the CDR3 is TGTGCCAGCAAGGAGGGTTCAGAAGATTCCAATCAGCCCCAGCATTTT.